The next 25 T cell receptor beta chains were all read from a single sample in a study of blood T cell repertoires in COVID-19 (dated by TCRdb to between 2020 and 2021). Library prep was done by the immunoSEQ multiplex PCR assay. What TCRdb holds here is the immuneACCESS table cut down to in-frame rearrangements. Part of the clones is not present; checked against another copy, under half of the missing clones reflect an unresolved V gene, and the others are unexplained. A total of 400,000 to 500,000 clones appear in this sample, about 88% of them only once. Jointly, the top ten make up 1.4% of the sample. Sequencing was done on a sample of PBMCs or T cells enriched from blood (not recorded which). The receptors stem from a woman under 30 who had been exposed to COVID-19.

This clone was found once. The chain links TRBV23-1 to TRBJ1-3; D is unclear. Being an ORF, TRBV23-1 has a function that is uncertain. Trimming removed 0 bases at V and 8 bases at J, with 23 bases between. The CDR3 runs to 18 residues. CDR3 DNA: TGCGCCAGCAGTCAATCCCTTCAAAATTCCCTTAGGAGTGACACCATATATTTT. As protein: CASSQSLQNSLRSDTIYF.

The chain is built from TRBV19 and TRBJ1-2, with 9 bases identical to TRBD1. The CDR3 extends over 14 amino acids. Germline V gene sequence: CDR1 LNHDA, CDR2 SQIVND (reference sequence). Trimming cost V 5 bases and J 7 bases; bases outside gene matches: 8. The CDR3 region has the DNA TGTGCCAGTAGTCCGAGACAGGGGGATCCTGGCTACACCTTC. Its protein is CASSPRQGDPGYTF.

CDR3: CASSFWDRSYEQYF. In DNA, the CDR3 is TGTGCCAGCAGTTTTTGGGACAGGTCCTACGAGCAGTACTTC. The V call is TRBV27, the J call TRBJ2-7; 8 bases agree with TRBD1. Per the germline V gene, CDR1 is MNHEY and CDR2 is SMNVEV (reference sequence). The J segment lost 1 base and the V segment lost 3 bases, leaving 2 bases of the junction unmatched. CDR3 length: 14 residues.

This clone has only a few counts. The rearrangement uses TRBV6-1 and TRBJ2-7, with 7 bases matching TRBD1. Trimming at V came to 3 bases and at J to 2 bases, leaving 7 bases not matched to a gene. This CDR3 is 15 amino acids long. Germline V gene data show CDR1 as MNHNS and CDR2 as SASEGT. CDR3 DNA sequence: TGTGCCAGCAGTGATTCCGGGACAGCGACCTACGAGCAGTACTTC. This gives the protein CASSDSGTATYEQYF.

This clone was counted a single time. V is TRBV5-4 and J is TRBJ2-5, with TRBD1 identical over 7 bases. The CDR3 covers 17 residues. V shed 4 bases and J 5 bases; nucleotides not matched to a gene: 17. CDR1 SGHNT and CDR2 YYREEE come from the germline V gene (reference sequence). The CDR3 region is CASSHRQGGQQRETQYF. DNA of the CDR3: TGTGCCAGCAGCCACCGACAGGGTGGTCAGCAGAGGGAGACCCAGTACTTC.

The chain is built from TRBV18 and TRBJ1-1; no clear D. The V and J ends lost 3 bases and 0 bases respectively, with 5 bases between them. This CDR3 spans 13 amino acids. Germline V gene sequence: CDR1 KGHSH, CDR2 LQKENI. CDR3 DNA: TGTGCCAGCTCACCGCAGATGAACACTGAAGCTTTCTTT. Residues: CASSPQMNTEAFF. Supplemented by reference TRBV18 and TRBJ1-1, the full variable domain reads NAGVMQNPRHLVRRRGQEARLRCSPMKGHSHVYWYRQLPEEGLKFMVYLQKENIIDESGMPKERFSAEFPKEGPSILRIQQVVRGDSAAYFCASSPQMNTEAFFGQGTRLTVV.

CDR3 residues: CASSHGGDQPQHF. The CDR3 DNA sequence: TGTGCCAGCAGCCACGGCGGGGATCAGCCCCAGCATTTT. This chain uses TRBV6-4 with TRBJ1-5; the D is unclear. Per the germline V gene, CDR1 is MRHNA and CDR2 is SNTAGT. The V gene lost 6 bases and the J gene lost 5 bases, with 11 bases spanning the gap. The CDR3 spans 13 residues.

V is TRBV27 and J is TRBJ1-2, with 7 bases matching TRBD1. The ends lost 4 bases at V and 5 bases at J; junction bases unmatched: 7. CDR3 length: 14 residues. The germline V gene encodes CDR1 MNHEY and CDR2 SMNVEV (reference sequence). In DNA form, the CDR3 reads TGTGCCAGCAGTTATCAAGGGGGCGGGTATGGCTACACCTTC. Protein sequence: CASSYQGGGYGYTF.

This chain links TRBV5-1 with TRBJ2-6, with D tentatively TRBD1 (5 bases). Germline CDR1 and CDR2: SGHRS and YFSETQ. The CDR3 totals 17 residues. V was shortened by 3 bases and J by 0 bases, with 13 bases between the two germline ends. CDR3 residues: CASSWQTVHSGANVLTF. The CDR3 DNA sequence: TGCGCCAGCAGCTGGCAGACAGTGCACTCTGGGGCCAACGTCCTGACTTTC.

The V call is TRBV18, the J call TRBJ1-3, with 9 bases matching TRBD1. The junction had 12 bases not matched to a gene; V was cut back by 3 bases and J by 0 bases. The CDR3 is made up of 19 amino acids. Germline-derived CDR1 and CDR2 are KGHSH and LQKENI. CDR3 sequence reads: CASSPLGQGNSVSGNTIYF. The CDR3 nucleotides are TGTGCCAGCTCACCTCTGGGACAGGGAAATTCAGTCTCTGGAAACACCATATATTTT. Full variable domain (missing parts from reference TRBV18 and TRBJ1-3): NAGVMQNPRHLVRRRGQEARLRCSPMKGHSHVYWYRQLPEEGLKFMVYLQKENIIDESGMPKERFSAEFPKEGPSILRIQQVVRGDSAAYFCASSPLGQGNSVSGNTIYFGEGSWLTVV.

The chain links TRBV7-2 to TRBJ2-7; no clear D. The CDR3 sequence is 13 residues long. From germline, CDR1 is SGHTA and CDR2 FQGNSA. Trimming pared 5 bases from V and 0 bases from J, leaving 8 bases between. The CDR3 DNA follows: TGTGCCAGCAGCCCCGACATCTCCTACGAGCAGTACTTC. This encodes CASSPDISYEQYF.

This chain joins TRBV4-2 and TRBJ1-2, with TRBD1 as a possible D gene (5 bases). This CDR3 is 21 amino acids long. V lost 2 bases and J lost 2, with 30 bases in between. Looked up from germline, CDR1 is LGHNA and CDR2 is YNFKEQ. The CDR3 protein is CASSQQALSTGPLALNYGYTF. DNA of the CDR3: TGTGCCAGCAGCCAACAAGCCCTCTCTACAGGACCCCTGGCTTTAAACTATGGCTACACCTTC.

The chain recombines TRBV6-5 with TRBJ2-7, with 9 bases matching TRBD1. V lost 5 bases to trimming and J lost 5 bases; unmatched junction nucleotides: 10. This CDR3 spans 15 amino acids. Germline V gene data show CDR1 as MNHEY and CDR2 as SVGAGI. The chain's CDR3 is CASSTGGTGFNEQYF. The CDR3 coding sequence is TGTGCCAGCAGTACCGGAGGGACAGGGTTCAACGAGCAGTACTTC.

The rearrangement uses TRBV18 and TRBJ2-2; 9 positions agree with TRBD1. Per germline, CDR1 KGHSH and CDR2 LQKENI. The V segment lost 5 bases and the J segment 0 bases; nucleotides outside the gene matches: 4. The CDR3 spans 16 residues. Written as DNA, the CDR3 is TGTGCCAGCTCATGGGGACAGGGTCCGAACACCGGGGAGCTGTTTTTT. As protein: CASSWGQGPNTGELFF.

This CDR3 is CASGRQTNEKLFF. CDR3 sequence (DNA): TGTGCCAGTGGCCGCCAGACTAATGAAAAACTGTTTTTT. The rearrangement joins TRBV5-4 to TRBJ1-4; D is uncertain. V was pared by 8 bases and J by 2 bases, with 10 bases between. Germline assignment: CDR1 SGHNT and CDR2 YYREEE (reference sequence). This CDR3 spans 13 amino acids.

This clone showed up just once. V gene TRBV29-1 combines with J gene TRBJ2-1; TRBD1 is a possible D gene (5 bases). Trimming cost V 6 bases and J 7 bases, with 16 bases left between them. The germline V gene has CDR1 SQVTM and CDR2 ANQGSEA. The CDR3 covers 13 residues. The CDR3 region has the DNA TGCAGCGTAATGACAGTGACTGAAAATGAGCAGTTCTTC. Its translation is CSVMTVTENEQFF.

The chain couples TRBV5-3 to TRBJ1-1; D is unresolved. TRBV5-3 is an ORF, and what it does is uncertain. CDR3 length: 16 residues. Deletions cut 2 bases from V and 1 base from J, with 15 bases between. In nucleotides, the CDR3 is TGTGCCAGAAGCTTCTCGATGCCTCGGGGGAACACTGAAGCTTTCTTT. Translation gives CARSFSMPRGNTEAFF.

The chain couples TRBV7-6 to TRBJ2-1, with D possibly matching TRBD2 (5 bases). Germline lookup yields CDR1 SGHVS and CDR2 FNYEAQ. Trimming left V 5 bases short and J 8 bases short, with 22 bases between. There are 16 residues in the CDR3. In DNA form, the CDR3 reads TGTGCCAGCAGCCTCGAGAAGCGGATCCCCTTTGATGAGCAGTTCTTC. Encoded protein: CASSLEKRIPFDEQFF.

J is TRBJ1-5 and V is TRBV4-1, with a possible D match to TRBD1 (6 bases). Germline-derived CDR1 and CDR2 are MGHRA and YSYEKL. V lost 1 base, J lost 2 bases, and 15 bases lay in between. The CDR3 contains 17 residues. In DNA form, the CDR3 reads TGCGCCAGCAGCCAAGGCTGGGGCAGGGGCGGCAATCAGCCCCAGCATTTT. Encoded protein: CASSQGWGRGGNQPQHF.

The chain carries TRBV5-4 and TRBJ2-2; 9 bases are a match to TRBD2. The V and J ends lost 1 base and 1 base, in that order; junction bases with no gene match: 2. This CDR3 region has 16 residues. Germline CDR1 and CDR2: SGHNT and YYREEE (reference sequence). The CDR3 here is CASSLKAGGNTGELFF. The CDR3 DNA is TGTGCCAGCAGCTTGAAAGCGGGAGGGAACACCGGGGAGCTGTTTTTT.

The table lists this clone with a few counts. V gene TRBV21-1 combines with J gene TRBJ1-2; the D segment call TRBD1 is taken from the table without a DNA check. TRBV21-1 constitutes a pseudogene. This CDR3 has 13 amino acids. CDR3 DNA sequence: TGTGCCAGCAGGACCTGGGGGCGGGTTGGCTACACCTTC. It yields the protein CASRTWGRVGYTF.

This chain uses TRBV6-5 with TRBJ2-5, with 9 bases identical to TRBD1. Germline trimming cut 5 bases from V and 5 bases from J; bases unmatched to any gene: 6. From germline, CDR1 is MNHEY and CDR2 SVGAGI. The CDR3 consists of 14 residues. CDR3 coding DNA: TGTGCCAGCAGTACGGACAGGGGAGCGGAGACCCAGTACTTC. This sequence encodes CASSTDRGAETQYF.

This rearrangement joins TRBV19 to TRBJ2-1; no firm D call. The V gene lost 9 bases and the J gene lost 8 bases, with 17 bases spanning the gap. This CDR3 comprises 13 residues. CDR1 and CDR2 (germline): LNHDA, SQIVND (reference sequence). CDR3 DNA sequence: TGTGCCAGGAGCCCGATCTTTGAGGATGAGCAGTTCTTC. Residues: CARSPIFEDEQFF.

The V and J genes are TRBV4-1 and TRBJ2-1, with a tentative D call TRBD2 (6 bases). V dropped 1 base and J dropped 6 bases, with 13 bases sitting between them. The CDR3 is 15 residues long. Looked up from germline, CDR1 is MGHRA and CDR2 is YSYEKL. As DNA, the CDR3 is TGCGCCAGCAGCCAAGCCCTCCGGGACTCCAATGAGCAGTTCTTC. As protein: CASSQALRDSNEQFF.

The gene calls are TRBV10-1 and TRBJ1-6; weak D call: TRBD1 (6 bases). The CDR3 has 13 residues. V shed 3 bases and J shed 6 bases, with 6 bases lying between them. Germline assignment: CDR1 WNHNN and CDR2 SYGVQD (reference sequence). CDR3 in DNA: TGCGCCAGCAGTGAAGGGGGTAATTCACCCCTCCACTTT. Its protein product is CASSEGGNSPLHF.